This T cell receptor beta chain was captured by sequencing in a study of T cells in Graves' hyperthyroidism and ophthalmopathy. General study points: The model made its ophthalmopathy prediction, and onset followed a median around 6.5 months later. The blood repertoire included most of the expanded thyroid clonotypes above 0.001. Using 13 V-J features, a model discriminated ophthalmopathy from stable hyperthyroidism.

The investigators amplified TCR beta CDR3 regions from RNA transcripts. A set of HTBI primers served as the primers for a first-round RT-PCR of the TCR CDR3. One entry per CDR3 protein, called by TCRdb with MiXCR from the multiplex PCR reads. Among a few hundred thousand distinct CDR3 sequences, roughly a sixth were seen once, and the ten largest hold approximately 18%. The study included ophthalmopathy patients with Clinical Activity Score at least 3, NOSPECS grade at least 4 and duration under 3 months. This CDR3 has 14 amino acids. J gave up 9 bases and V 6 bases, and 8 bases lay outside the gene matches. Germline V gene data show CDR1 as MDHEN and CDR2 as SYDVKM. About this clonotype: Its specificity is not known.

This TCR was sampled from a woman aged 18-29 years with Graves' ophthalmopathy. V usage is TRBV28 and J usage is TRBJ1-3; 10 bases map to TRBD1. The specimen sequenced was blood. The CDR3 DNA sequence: TGTGCCAGCAGCGACAGGGGGCTCCGGGGCACCATATATTTT. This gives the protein CASSDRGLRGTIYF. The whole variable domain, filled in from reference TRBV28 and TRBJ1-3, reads DVKVTQSSRYLVKRTGEKVFLECVQDMDHENMFWYRQDPGLGLRLIYFSYDVKMKEKGDIPEGYSVSREKKERFSLILESASTNQTSMYLCASSDRGLRGTIYFGEGSWLTVV.